This is a list of T cell receptor beta chains from one sample in a study of T cell changes during pregnancy in multiple sclerosis. Assay used: immunoSEQ multiplex PCR; TCRdb lists only in-frame clones, some missing. The sample holds around 19,000 clones, over 65% seen once. This sample comprised CD8+ T cells from peripheral blood mononuclear cells, obtained after pregnancy. Source of these receptors: a female donor with multiple sclerosis, enrolled in a pregnancy study. Both conserved end residues are part of each CDR3. A D gene is named only where the DNA matches it firmly. Clone size is not always given. Where it is, it says once, few, many or a class for expanded clones.

clone size | J gene | D gene | V gene | CDR3 DNA | CDR3 protein
medium-sized | TRBJ2-7 | NA | TRBV7-6 | TGTGCCAGCAGCCCAGGGGTGGGGCAGACCTACGAGCAGTACTTC | CASSPGVGQTYEQYF
NA | TRBJ2-5 | TRBD1 | TRBV6-5 | TGTGCCAGCCAGTTACATGGGACAGGGTTAGAGACCCAGTACTTC | CASQLHGTGLETQYF
NA | TRBJ2-3 | NA | TRBV11-1 | TGTGCCAGCAGGATATACACGGGGAGCGATCAATTCACAGATACGCAGTATTTT | CASRIYTGSDQFTDTQYF
NA | TRBJ2-6 | TRBD2 | TRBV19 | TGTGCCAGTAGTTTCGGGGAGGGCTCTGGGGCCAACGTCCTGACTTTC | CASSFGEGSGANVLTF
NA | TRBJ2-1 | NA | TRBV6-4 | TGTGCCAGCAGCGTCACGGGGGAACCGTACAATGAGCAGTTCTTC | CASSVTGEPYNEQFF
NA | TRBJ2-7 | NA | TRBV6-1 | TGTGCCAGCAGTGACTATTTAGGGGATCGGTACGAGCAGTACTTC | CASSDYLGDRYEQYF
NA | TRBJ2-7 | NA | TRBV19 | TGTGCCAGTAGTATTTCGGACGAGCAGTACTTC | CASSISDEQYF
NA | TRBJ2-7 | TRBD1 | TRBV4-3 | TGCGCCAGCAGCCAAGATCGGGCAGGGGGAACCTACGAGCAGTACTTC | CASSQDRAGGTYEQYF
once | TRBJ2-2 | NA | TRBV7-2 | TGTGCCAGGTCGGGGGAGCTGTTTTTT | CARSGELFF
NA | TRBJ1-2 | NA | TRBV5-1 | TGCGCCAGCAGCCTAAACCGGGACACCGTACACTATGGCTACACCTTC | CASSLNRDTVHYGYTF
few | TRBJ2-5 | TRBD2 | TRBV30 | TGTGCCTGGAGTGAGTTCCTTAGCGGGGGATTCCAAGAGACCCAGTACTTC | CAWSEFLSGGFQETQYF
NA | TRBJ2-3 | TRBD2 | TRBV6-4 | TGTGCCAGCAGTTCTCTAGCGGGAGGAGGATCAGATACGCAGTATTTT | CASSSLAGGGSDTQYF
NA | TRBJ2-1 | TRBD2 | TRBV6-5 | TGTGCCAGTTCGCGGGGGAACAATGAGCAGTTCTTC | CASSRGNNEQFF
NA | TRBJ1-2 | TRBD1 | TRBV30 | TGTGCCTGGAGTACCGACAGGGACTATGGCTACACCTTC | CAWSTDRDYGYTF
NA | TRBJ1-1 | TRBD1 | TRBV9 | TGTGCCAGCAGCGATCTACAGGGGGCTTTCACTGAAGCTTTCTTT | CASSDLQGAFTEAFF
NA | TRBJ1-1 | NA | TRBV27 | TGTGCCAGCAGTTTAATTGGGGCCCACACTGAAGCTTTCTTT | CASSLIGAHTEAFF
NA | TRBJ2-1 | TRBD1 | TRBV9 | TGTGCCAGCAGCGTAGCTACCCGACAGGGGGTAGGTGACGTCGGGGTGAATGAGCAGTTCTTC | CASSVATRQGVGDVGVNEQFF
NA | TRBJ2-5 | NA | TRBV5-4 | TGTGCCAGCAGCTTGCTGGCGGAACAAGAGACCCAGTACTTC | CASSLLAEQETQYF
NA | TRBJ2-7 | TRBD2 | TRBV28 | TGTGCCAGCAGCAAACTAGCGGTCAAGGGCTACGAGCAGTACTTC | CASSKLAVKGYEQYF
NA | TRBJ2-7 | NA | TRBV5-1 | TGCGCCAGCAGCCCCCCGAGCTCCTACGAGCAGTACTTC | CASSPPSSYEQYF
NA | TRBJ2-7 | NA | TRBV19 | TGTGCCAGTAGTTCCGGGACACTAAGAACCTACGAGCAGTACTTC | CASSSGTLRTYEQYF
NA | TRBJ2-5 | TRBD2 | TRBV28 | TGTGCCAGCAGTTCCGGGGGGGGGCGAAAGACCCAGTACTTC | CASSSGGGRKTQYF
NA | TRBJ2-1 | NA | TRBV4-1 | TGCGCCAGCAGCCAATTGACTAGTGGGCGCAATGAGCAGTTCTTC | CASSQLTSGRNEQFF
NA | TRBJ1-2 | NA | TRBV5-6 | TGTGCCAGCAGCTCTCTTGACAGCCAATTTAACTATGGCTACACCTTC | CASSSLDSQFNYGYTF
NA | TRBJ2-7 | NA | TRBV4-2 | TGTGCCAGCAGCCAAGAAGCGGCGACCGAGCAGTACTTC | CASSQEAATEQYF
NA | TRBJ2-1 | TRBD2 | TRBV5-4 | TGTGCCAGCAGCACGGGACTAGCGGGAAGCAATGAGCAGTTCTTC | CASSTGLAGSNEQFF
NA | TRBJ2-2 | TRBD1 | TRBV7-3 | TGTGCCAGCAGCTCCAATGACAGGGACGGGGAGCTGTTTTTT | CASSSNDRDGELFF
few | TRBJ2-5 | NA | TRBV4-2 | TGTGCCAGCAGCCAAGGTTCGGGGGAGGCGGAGACCCAGTACTTC | CASSQGSGEAETQYF
NA | TRBJ2-1 | TRBD2 | TRBV7-9 | TGTGCCAGCAGCTTGGTTAGCGGGGGTTACAATGAGCAGTTCTTC | CASSLVSGGYNEQFF
once | TRBJ1-2 | NA | TRBV14 | TGTGCCAGCAGCCAAGGTTCGGGGGGATATGGCTACACCTTC | CASSQGSGGYGYTF
NA | TRBJ1-1 | NA | TRBV7-9 | TGTGCCAGCAGCTTGCCCGGTGAAGCTTTCTTT | CASSLPGEAFF
NA | TRBJ1-4 | NA | TRBV28 | TGTGCCAGCAGTTTGTTGACAGCTAATGAAAAACTGTTTTTT | CASSLLTANEKLFF
NA | TRBJ2-1 | NA | TRBV5-4 | TGTGCCAGCAGCCTACTCCTGAGCTCCTACAATGAGCAGTTCTTC | CASSLLLSSYNEQFF
NA | TRBJ2-1 | TRBD2 | TRBV4-3 | TGCGCCAGCAGCCAAGAAGATCGGGAGGGGTCGTTTTGGTTCTTC | CASSQEDREGSFWFF
NA | TRBJ2-7 | NA | TRBV7-9 | TGTGCCAGCAGCCAGACAGGCTACGAGCAGTACTTC | CASSQTGYEQYF
few | TRBJ2-2 | NA | TRBV20-1 | TGCAGTGCTAGAGGCGAAGGGGAGCTGTTTTTT | CSARGEGELFF
NA | TRBJ2-1 | NA | TRBV5-5 | TGTGCCAGCAGCTCGGAGGCGGCGACTAGCAATGAGCAGTTCTTC | CASSSEAATSNEQFF
NA | TRBJ1-4 | NA | TRBV2 | TGTGCCAGCTCAGGTCAGGCGATCAATGAAAAACTGTTTTTT | CASSGQAINEKLFF
NA | TRBJ1-1 | TRBD1 | TRBV11-1 | TGTGCCAGCAGCCATTCCAGGGGGACTGAAGCTTTCTTT | CASSHSRGTEAFF
NA | TRBJ2-7 | NA | TRBV5-6 | TGTGCCAGCAGCTTAGGTGAGGGATTCGGCCACGAGCAGTACTTC | CASSLGEGFGHEQYF
NA | TRBJ2-3 | TRBD2 | TRBV27 | TGTGCCAGCAGAGTGTATAGCGGGGGACCTAGCACAGATACGCAGTATTTT | CASRVYSGGPSTDTQYF
NA | TRBJ2-1 | TRBD2 | TRBV10-2 | TGCGCCAGCAGTGAGGCAGCGGGGAGTTACAATGAGCAGTTCTTC | CASSEAAGSYNEQFF
NA | TRBJ2-7 | NA | TRBV9 | TGTGCCAGCAGCGCAAGTCCGGGACTCGAATACGAGCAGTACTTC | CASSASPGLEYEQYF
NA | TRBJ2-7 | NA | TRBV28 | TGTGCCAGCAGCACGTCGGGGAACTACGAGCAGTACTTC | CASSTSGNYEQYF
NA | TRBJ2-5 | TRBD2 | TRBV7-9 | TGTGCCAGCAGCCCTCCTAGCGGGAGGCCCCAAGAGACCCAGTACTTC | CASSPPSGRPQETQYF
NA | TRBJ1-2 | TRBD1 | TRBV2 | TGTGCCAGCAGTGAAGTGGGGAGACAGGGGGCTATCTATGGCTACACCTTC | CASSEVGRQGAIYGYTF
NA | TRBJ1-1 | NA | TRBV5-1 | TGCGCCAGCAGCTTGGGTGGCAGGGCAAATGAAGCTTTCTTT | CASSLGGRANEAFF
NA | TRBJ2-2 | NA | TRBV6-4 | TGTGCCAGCTACGTAACCCATACCAGGGCCGGGGAGCTGTTTTTT | CASYVTHTRAGELFF
few | TRBJ2-7 | TRBD2 | TRBV6-1 | TGTGCCAGCAGTGAAGCTAGCGGGAGCTCCTACGAGCAGTACTTC | CASSEASGSSYEQYF
once | TRBJ2-7 | NA | TRBV27 | TGTGCCAGCAGTTTAATTGAGGGGGACTACGAGCAGTACTTC | CASSLIEGDYEQYF
NA | TRBJ1-1 | TRBD1 | TRBV7-9 | TGTGCCAGCAGCTTAGTGGGACAGGGGGCGAACACTGAAGCTTTCTTT | CASSLVGQGANTEAFF
NA | TRBJ2-2 | TRBD2 | TRBV27 | TGTGCCAGCAGTTCGATCACTAGCGGGAGTTTTGTCGGGGAGCTGTTTTTT | CASSSITSGSFVGELFF
NA | TRBJ2-5 | NA | TRBV15 | TGTGCCACCAGCAGCCAATCATTCACAGGGCAAGAGACCCAGTACTTC | CATSSQSFTGQETQYF
NA | TRBJ1-1 | NA | TRBV18 | TGTGCCAGCTCACCACCCCTCGGACTCAGGAACACTGAAGCTTTCTTT | CASSPPLGLRNTEAFF
NA | TRBJ2-1 | TRBD1 | TRBV15 | TGTGCCACCAGCAGACCGGGACAGGGGGTAAACAATGAGCAGTTCTTC | CATSRPGQGVNNEQFF